The 19 T cell receptor beta chains in this list originate from one sample, sequenced in a study of Tregs in tolerant kidney transplant recipients. Measured with immunoSEQ multiplex PCR; TCRdb has only the in-frame clones, and not every one. The sample carries about 77,000 clones, around 98% recorded once. Material: CD4+ T cells from blood, obtained before the transplant. The receptors were gathered from a human donor who received a combined kidney and bone marrow transplant.

The rearrangement uses TRBV7-2 and TRBJ1-1; TRBD1 is a possible D gene (5 bases). The CDR3 loop spans 15 amino acids. Trimming left V 1 base short and J 0 bases short, with 9 bases between. Germline CDR1 and CDR2: SGHTA and FQGNSA. The CDR3 region has the DNA TGTGCCAGCAGCTTAGTGACAGCGCTGAACACTGAAGCTTTCTTT. This codes for CASSLVTALNTEAFF.

In nucleotides, the CDR3 is TGCAGCGTTGAAGACAGGGGCTCTGGAAACACCATATATTTT. Translating gives CSVEDRGSGNTIYF. The chain joins TRBV29-1 to TRBJ1-3, with D tentatively TRBD1 (6 bases). The CDR3 sequence is 14 residues long. The V end was cut by 0 bases, the J end by 0 bases, with 6 bases between. Germline V lookup: CDR1 SQVTM, CDR2 ANQGSEA.

The rearrangement links TRBV7-2 to TRBJ2-1; 8 positions agree with TRBD1. CDR1 and CDR2 (germline): SGHTA, FQGNSA. The CDR3 has 14 amino acids. V gave up 7 bases and J gave up 6 bases; unmatched junction bases: 8. CDR3 sequence reads: CASTHYDRGNEQFF. The CDR3 nucleotides read TGTGCCAGCACTCATTACGACAGGGGCAATGAGCAGTTCTTC.

The table lists this clone with a count of one. This chain joins TRBV5-1 and TRBJ2-3; TRBD2 matches at 8 bases. The CDR3 runs 14 residues. V dropped 3 bases and J dropped 6; count of bases not matched to a gene: 6. Germline values: CDR1 SGHRS, CDR2 YFSETQ. DNA for the CDR3: TGCGCCAGCAGCTATAGCGGGGACACGGATACGCAGTATTTT. It yields the protein CASSYSGDTDTQYF.

This CDR3 is CASSLVRTANYGYTF. In DNA, the CDR3 is TGTGCCAGCAGCTTGGTACGGACAGCTAACTATGGCTACACCTTC. The rearrangement links TRBV5-6 to TRBJ1-2, with D tentatively TRBD1 (6 bases). Germline CDR1 SGHDT, CDR2 YYEEEE. Trimming shortened V by 0 bases and J by 0 bases, and 9 bases separated the two germline ends. CDR3 length: 15 residues.

The chain joins TRBV19 to TRBJ1-5; D is unresolved. The germline V gene encodes CDR1 LNHDA and CDR2 SQIVND (reference sequence). The CDR3 has 13 residues. The germline V and J ends were trimmed by 2 bases and 7 bases, with 9 bases remaining between them. The CDR3 loop reads CASSIKIEQPQHF. The CDR3 DNA sequence: TGTGCCAGTAGTATAAAGATAGAGCAGCCCCAGCATTTT.

J is TRBJ1-4 and V is TRBV7-9; tentative D call: TRBD1 (6 bases). There are 15 residues in the CDR3. V was clipped by 6 bases and J by 3 bases, with 14 bases between them. Germline loops: CDR1 SEHNR, CDR2 FQNEAQ (reference sequence). CDR3 residues: CASSRRGAANEKLFF. The DNA for the CDR3 is TGTGCCAGCAGTCGCAGGGGCGCGGCTAATGAAAAACTGTTTTTT. Using reference TRBV7-9 and TRBJ1-4 for the parts outside the CDR3, the full variable domain is DTGVSQNPRHKITKRGQNVTFRCDPISEHNRLYWYRQTLGQGPEFLTYFQNEAQLEKSRLLSDRFSAERPKGSFSTLEIQRTEQGDSAMYLCASSRRGAANEKLFFGSGTQLSVL.

A single count supports this clone. The chain couples TRBV7-2 to TRBJ1-1, with 12 bases lining up with TRBD1. CDR1 and CDR2 from the germline V gene are SGHTA and FQGNSA. V trimming: 2 bases; J trimming: 6 bases; junction bases outside the gene matches: 7. The CDR3 totals 16 residues. The CDR3 DNA reads as TGTGCCAGCAGCTTATTCTCGGGACAGGGGGCTCCTGAAGCTTTCTTT. Translating it yields CASSLFSGQGAPEAFF. Complete variable domain (other parts from reference TRBV7-2 and TRBJ1-1): GAGVSQSPSNKVTEKGKDVELRCDPISGHTALYWYRQSLGQGLEFLIYFQGNSAPDKSGLPSDRFSAERTGGSVSTLTIQRTQQEDSAVYLCASSLFSGQGAPEAFFGQGTRLTVV.

This chain uses TRBV7-2 with TRBJ2-3, with unresolved D. CDR1 is SGHTA, CDR2 FQGNSA, per germline. The CDR3 covers 16 residues. V was pared by 5 bases and J by 0 bases, with 15 bases between. Written as DNA, the CDR3 is TGTGCCAGCAGCCCCTCTCCCTCAACTAGCACAGATACGCAGTATTTT. Translated: CASSPSPSTSTDTQYF.

This sequence joins TRBV2 and TRBJ1-2; 11 nucleotides match TRBD1. Trimming removed 7 bases from V and 8 bases from J; junction bases left unmatched: 15. This CDR3 spans 16 amino acids. Germline CDR1 is SNHLY and CDR2 is FYNNEI. The CDR3 loop reads CASTPGRPDRGRGYTF. As DNA, the CDR3 is TGTGCCAGCACCCCGGGTCGGCCGGACAGGGGGCGAGGCTACACCTTC. Variable domain in full (rest from reference TRBV2 and TRBJ1-2): EPEVTQTPSHQVTQMGQEVILRCVPISNHLYFYWYRQILGQKVEFLVSFYNNEISEKSEIFDDQFSVERPDGSNFTLKIRSTKLEDSAMYFCASTPGRPDRGRGYTFGSGTRLTVV.

This clone was detected once. The chain has TRBV19 and TRBJ1-2; D perhaps matches TRBD1 (5 bases). The CDR3 runs to 15 residues. In germline, CDR1 is LNHDA, CDR2 SQIVND (reference sequence). The V gene lost 6 bases and the J gene lost 3 bases, with 17 bases spanning the gap. The CDR3 here is CASRTVSQVHYGYTF. The CDR3 DNA follows: TGTGCCAGTAGGACGGTATCACAGGTTCACTATGGCTACACCTTC.

The V and J genes are TRBV7-2 and TRBJ2-7, with 7 bases fitting TRBD1. CDR1 is SGHTA and CDR2 is FQGNSA in the germline V gene. This CDR3 is built from 13 residues. After removal of 6 bases from V and 0 bases from J, the junction contained 2 bases not matched to a gene. CDR3 sequence reads: CASSWDSSYEQYF. The DNA for the CDR3 is TGTGCCAGCAGTTGGGACAGCTCCTACGAGCAGTACTTC.

The chain is built from TRBV12-5 and TRBJ2-1; 8 nucleotides line up with TRBD2. The V segment lost 3 bases and the J segment 6 bases; nucleotides outside the gene matches: 7. Germline assignment: CDR1 LGHNT and CDR2 FRNRAP. The CDR3 runs 15 residues. CDR3 in amino acids: CASGFPGLGPNEQFF. CDR3 DNA: TGTGCTAGTGGTTTCCCGGGACTAGGCCCCAATGAGCAGTTCTTC.

The rearrangement links TRBV9 to TRBJ2-3, with 9 bases fitting TRBD1. With V trimmed by 4 bases and J by 4 bases, 4 bases remained unmatched. Germline lookup yields CDR1 SGDLS and CDR2 YYNGEE. This CDR3 comprises 14 residues. CDR3 DNA: TGTGCCAGCAGCCCTAGGACAGGGGCAGATACGCAGTATTTT. Its translation is CASSPRTGADTQYF.

V and J are TRBV5-1 and TRBJ2-4, with TRBD2 matching 15 bases. V was clipped by 3 bases and J by 2 bases; unmatched bases: 6. Per germline, CDR1 SGHRS and CDR2 YFSETQ. This CDR3 has 18 amino acids. The CDR3 DNA reads as TGCGCCAGCAGCTCTGGACTAGCGGGAGGGCTTCCCAAAAACATTCAGTACTTC. Its translation is CASSSGLAGGLPKNIQYF.

The chain uses TRBV4-3 and TRBJ2-5, with a tentative D call TRBD1 (5 bases). The V gene lost 4 bases and the J gene lost 2 bases, with 17 bases spanning the gap. Germline V lookup: CDR1 LGHNA, CDR2 YSLEER. The CDR3 extends over 16 amino acids. The DNA of the CDR3 is TGCGCCAGCAGCCTAAGACCCAGGGCAGATCAAGAGACCCAGTACTTC. Translated: CASSLRPRADQETQYF.

The J gene is TRBJ1-2, the V gene TRBV7-2, with TRBD1 as a possible D gene (5 bases). Deletions cut 6 bases from V and 4 bases from J, with 12 bases between. The CDR3 loop spans 13 amino acids. CDR1 SGHTA and CDR2 FQGNSA come from the germline V gene. As DNA, the CDR3 is TGTGCCAGCAGTCGCGGGGGGGGCTATGGCTACACCTTC. Its translation: CASSRGGGYGYTF. Complete variable domain (other parts from reference TRBV7-2 and TRBJ1-2): GAGVSQSPSNKVTEKGKDVELRCDPISGHTALYWYRQSLGQGLEFLIYFQGNSAPDKSGLPSDRFSAERTGGSVSTLTIQRTQQEDSAVYLCASSRGGGYGYTFGSGTRLTVV.

The chain couples TRBV18 to TRBJ2-3; 14 bases map to TRBD2. Germline trimming cut 5 bases from V and 4 bases from J; bases unmatched to any gene: 8. The CDR3 is made up of 17 amino acids. Germline lookup yields CDR1 KGHSH and CDR2 LQKENI. In nucleotides, the CDR3 is TGTGCCAGCTCAACCCGAGGACTAGCGGGAGGAGCAGATACGCAGTATTTT. Translating it yields CASSTRGLAGGADTQYF. Based on the CDR3 plus reference TRBV18 and TRBJ2-3, the full variable domain is NAGVMQNPRHLVRRRGQEARLRCSPMKGHSHVYWYRQLPEEGLKFMVYLQKENIIDESGMPKERFSAEFPKEGPSILRIQQVVRGDSAAYFCASSTRGLAGGADTQYFGPGTRLTVL.

The V gene is TRBV18, the J gene TRBJ2-5; D gene ambiguous. V was pared by 4 bases and J by 4 bases, with 10 bases between. Germline assignment: CDR1 KGHSH and CDR2 LQKENI. The CDR3 runs 13 residues. CDR3 loop: CASSLRGGETQYF. The CDR3 nucleotides read TGTGCCAGCTCACTGCGTGGCGGAGAGACCCAGTACTTC.